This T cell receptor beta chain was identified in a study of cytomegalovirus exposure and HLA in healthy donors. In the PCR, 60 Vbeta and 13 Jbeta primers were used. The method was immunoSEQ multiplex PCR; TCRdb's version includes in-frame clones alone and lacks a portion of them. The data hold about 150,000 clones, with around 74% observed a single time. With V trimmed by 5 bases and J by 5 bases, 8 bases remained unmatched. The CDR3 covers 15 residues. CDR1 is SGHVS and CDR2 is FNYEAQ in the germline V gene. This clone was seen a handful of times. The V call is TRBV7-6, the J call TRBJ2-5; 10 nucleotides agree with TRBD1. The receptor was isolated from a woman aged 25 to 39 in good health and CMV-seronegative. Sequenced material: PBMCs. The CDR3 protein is CASSPTGTGAETQYF. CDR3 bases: TGTGCCAGCAGCCCAACCGGGACAGGGGCCGAGACCCAGTACTTC.